The TCR beta chain described here comes from a study of blood T cell repertoires in COVID-19. Whole-study context: Spain, Italy and the United States supplied samples that represented acute and convalescent COVID-19. T cells, B-cell-depleted T cells, or PBMCs provided the cDNA or gDNA that served as material.

Germline assignment: CDR1 SGHTA and CDR2 FQGNSA. V was clipped by 10 bases and J by 2 bases, with 21 bases between them. The CDR3 length is 15 residues. The authors' processing: Reference gene primer amplification gave estimated nucleated cell counts. TCRdb's copy holds only in-frame clones and misses some; the assay was immunoSEQ multiplex PCR. V, J and clone size are taken as reported in that table, and D and trimming were inferred from the DNA itself. Of about 260,000 clones detected, about 85% appear once; the ten largest clones hold about 2.2%. This clonotype originated in a woman aged 45 to 65 who had recovered from COVID-19. The V and J genes are TRBV7-2 and TRBJ2-7; D is uncertain. Sequencing used peripheral blood. DNA of the CDR3: TGTGCCACCACACCCTATCTCGGAGTACCCTACGAGCAGTACTTC. Its protein product is CATTPYLGVPYEQYF.